This T cell receptor beta chain was found in a study of T cell repertoires in ileal Crohn's disease. Overall study context: Postoperative therapy was given to about half: 11 thiopurines, roughly 18 anti-TNF agents. Study-wide points: Compared with CD4 T cells, sorted CD8 cells carried more expanded clones.

About this clone: Its specificity is not known.

The CDR3 is made up of 15 amino acids. With 0 bases clipped from V and 3 bases from J, the junction kept 4 bases outside the gene matches. The V gene's germline CDR1 is GTSNPN and CDR2 SVGIG (reference sequence). Per sample, approximately 550 nanograms of biopsy DNA were TCRB immunosequenced. Clones were read by immunoSEQ multiplex PCR, and TCRdb kept only the in-frame ones, dropping some. In the table there are 5,000 to 7,000 clones, roughly 84% of which are singletons. Sequencing was done on a sample of ileal tissue. V usage is TRBV30 and J usage is TRBJ2-2, with TRBD2 identical over 7 bases. The TCR originated in an adult with Crohn's disease. The CDR3 spells CAWSVGGGYTGELFF. The CDR3 nucleotides read TGTGCCTGGAGTGTAGGCGGGGGTTACACCGGGGAGCTGTTTTTT.